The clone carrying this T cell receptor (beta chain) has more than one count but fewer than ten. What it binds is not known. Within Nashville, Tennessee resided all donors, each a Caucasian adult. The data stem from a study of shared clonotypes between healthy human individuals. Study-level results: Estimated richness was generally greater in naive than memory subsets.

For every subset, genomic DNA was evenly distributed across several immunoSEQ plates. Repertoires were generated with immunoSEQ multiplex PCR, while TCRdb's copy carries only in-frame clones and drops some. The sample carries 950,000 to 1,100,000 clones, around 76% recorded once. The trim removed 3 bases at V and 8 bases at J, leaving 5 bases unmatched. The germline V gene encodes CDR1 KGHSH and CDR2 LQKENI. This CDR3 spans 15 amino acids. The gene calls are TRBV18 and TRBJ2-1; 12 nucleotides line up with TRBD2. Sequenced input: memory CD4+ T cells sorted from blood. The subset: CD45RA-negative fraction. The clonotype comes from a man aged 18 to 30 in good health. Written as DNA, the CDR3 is TGTGCCAGCTCACCGTTACTAGCGGGAGGAGATGAGCAGTTCTTC. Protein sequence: CASSPLLAGGDEQFF.